The present entry profiles one TCR beta chain with its context. Antigen: not known. These data come from a study of CD8 T cell repertoires and HIV-1 epitope variants. Background on the study: Control wells had CMV/EBV/flu peptides, negative Ebola AY9, or no peptide.

V gave up 1 base and J gave up 4 bases; unmatched junction bases: 5. This CDR3 has 16 residues. The germline CDR1 and CDR2 sequences are SNHLY and FYNNEI. TCRdb's table, derived via immunoSEQ multiplex PCR, lists solely in-frame clones and lacks some. The data hold roughly 5,200 clones, with roughly two thirds observed a single time. The rearrangement joins TRBV2 to TRBJ2-1; 9 bases align to TRBD2. The clonotype was recovered from a male donor with HIV. Input material: cultured CD8+ T cells derived from PBMCs. The CDR3 DNA reads TGTGCCAGCAGTGAAGTCCGGCTAGCGGGGTACAATGAGCAGTTCTTC. It encodes CASSEVRLAGYNEQFF.